Listed here are 31 T cell receptor beta chains from one sample, sequenced in a study of blood T cell repertoires in COVID-19 (dated by TCRdb to between 2020 and 2021). Library preparation used the immunoSEQ multiplex PCR assay. Here the immuneACCESS table is served through TCRdb, limited to in-frame sequences with V and J called. Missing clones are a known gap in these copies; in checked studies unresolved V genes cover under half, and the rest lacks a known reason. This sample lists 250,000 to 300,000 clones; about nine tenths were detected once. 15% to 17% of the sample is held by the ten biggest clonotypes. Sequencing was performed on PBMCs or T cells enriched from blood (not recorded which). The receptors here all came from a man aged 18 to 30 who had recovered from COVID-19.

This clone was observed once. The V and J genes are TRBV7-9 and TRBJ2-5; TRBD2 aligns across 11 bases. The CDR3 totals 14 residues. Germline CDR1 is SEHNR and CDR2 is FQNEAQ (reference sequence). With 4 bases clipped from V and 5 bases from J, the junction kept 3 bases outside the gene matches. CDR3 sequence reads: CASSSSSGGETQYF. The CDR3 DNA reads TGTGCCAGCAGCTCCTCTAGCGGGGGGGAGACCCAGTACTTC.

The chain is built from TRBV28 and TRBJ1-6; D is unclear. The CDR3 sequence is 16 residues long. Per the germline V gene, CDR1 is MDHEN and CDR2 is SYDVKM. The V end was cut by 5 bases, the J end by 9 bases, with 20 bases between. CDR3 sequence (DNA): TGTGCCAGCAGTCCGCGGGCTCCCCCTCGGGGTTCACCCCTCCACTTT. Protein sequence: CASSPRAPPRGSPLHF. Full variable domain (rest looked up from reference TRBV28 and TRBJ1-6): DVKVTQSSRYLVKRTGEKVFLECVQDMDHENMFWYRQDPGLGLRLIYFSYDVKMKEKGDIPEGYSVSREKKERFSLILESASTNQTSMYLCASSPRAPPRGSPLHFGNGTRLTVT.

The V gene is TRBV12-3 or TRBV12-4, the J gene TRBJ2-7, with 7 bases matching TRBD1. The V segment lost 5 bases and the J segment 6 bases; nucleotides outside the gene matches: 4. There are 12 residues in the CDR3. CDR3 DNA sequence: TGTGCCAGCAGTAATACAGGGGCCGAGCAGTACTTC. Translating gives CASSNTGAEQYF.

This clone was counted a single time. The V call is TRBV7-9, the J call TRBJ2-7; 7 bases match TRBD2. Trimming took 4 bases from V and 2 from J; bases not matched to a gene: 5. CDR3 size: 14 residues. Germline lookup yields CDR1 SEHNR and CDR2 FQNEAQ (reference sequence). CDR3 bases: TGTGCCAGCAGCTCCCCCCGGGAGGCCTACGAGCAGTACTTC. Its translation is CASSSPREAYEQYF.

Comments on this clone: At one end the junction does not follow the germline gene, possibly because of a read error. J is TRBJ2-2 and V is TRBV19, with 10 bases lining up with TRBD2. The CDR3 is 15 residues long. Germline loops: CDR1 LNHDA, CDR2 SQIVND (reference sequence). The CDR3 coding sequence is TGTGCCAGCAGTAGCGGGGGGTCGAACACCGGGGAGCTGTTTTTT. It encodes CASSSGGSNTGELFF.

V is TRBV9 and J is TRBJ2-1; tentative D call: TRBD2 (6 bases). Per the germline V gene, CDR1 is SGDLS and CDR2 is YYNGEE. The length of the CDR3 is 14 residues. V lost 0 bases to trimming and J lost 8 bases, with 12 bases between them. The CDR3 region is CASSVEETRYEQFF. The CDR3 nucleotides read TGTGCCAGCAGCGTAGAGGAGACTAGATATGAGCAGTTCTTC.

The chain uses TRBV28 and TRBJ2-7; 10 bases are a match to TRBD1. Trimming took 4 bases from V and 2 from J; bases not matched to a gene: 11. The CDR3 spans 17 residues. The germline gives CDR1 MDHEN, CDR2 SYDVKM. The CDR3 nucleotides are TGTGCCAGCAGTTCACCGGGGGGACAGGGGATACCCTACGAGCAGTACTTC. Protein sequence: CASSSPGGQGIPYEQYF.

The chain has TRBV24-1 and TRBJ2-7; D is perhaps TRBD2 (6 bases). Trimming left V 7 bases short and J 0 bases short, with 9 bases between. This CDR3 region has 13 residues. Germline V gene sequence: CDR1 KGHDR, CDR2 SFDVKD. Here the CDR3 DNA reads TGTGCCACCAGAGCTAGCGACTCCTACGAGCAGTACTTC. Protein sequence: CATRASDSYEQYF.

In its sample, this clone was seen a few times. DNA of the CDR3: TGTGCCAGCAGCTTAGCGGGGTACCAAGAGACCCAGTACTTC. Translating it yields CASSLAGYQETQYF. The V and J genes are TRBV5-8 and TRBJ2-5; 7 bases are a match to TRBD2. J lost 0 bases, V lost 2 bases, and 1 base had no gene match. The length of the CDR3 is 14 residues. Germline CDR1 and CDR2: SGHTS and YDEGEE.

The V and J genes are TRBV6-5 and TRBJ1-1; D is unclear. This CDR3 comprises 12 residues. The V gene's germline CDR1 is MNHEY and CDR2 SVGAGI. The V end was cut by 6 bases, the J end by 0 bases, with 5 bases between. The CDR3 DNA follows: TGTGCCAGCAGCGCAGTGAACACTGAAGCTTTCTTT. Translating gives CASSAVNTEAFF.

The CDR3 DNA follows: TGTGCCAGCAGCTCCATGAGGGGGCAAAGCACAGATACGCAGTATTTT. Its translation: CASSSMRGQSTDTQYF. This sequence joins TRBV7-9 and TRBJ2-3; 7 positions match TRBD1. This CDR3 region has 16 residues. Germline V gene sequence: CDR1 SEHNR, CDR2 FQNEAQ (reference sequence). Trimming took 4 bases from V and 0 from J; bases not matched to a gene: 7.

The chain employs TRBV10-3 and TRBJ1-5; 7 bases fit TRBD1. In germline, CDR1 is ENHRY, CDR2 SYGVKD. This CDR3 comprises 15 residues. Losses at the gene ends were 6 bases for V and 0 bases for J; bases not matched to a gene: 5. The chain's CDR3 is CAIRAGGDSNQPQHF. CDR3 nucleotide sequence: TGTGCCATCAGGGCAGGGGGAGATAGCAATCAGCCCCAGCATTTT.

This chain links TRBV28 with TRBJ1-5, with D possibly being TRBD1 (6 bases). CDR1 is MDHEN, CDR2 SYDVKM, per germline. CDR3 length: 17 residues. Trimming took off 6 bases at V and 0 bases at J, with 18 bases between the two ends. CDR3 loop: CASSNVGGGYSNQPQHF. The CDR3 DNA reads TGTGCCAGCAGCAATGTGGGGGGGGGCTATAGCAATCAGCCCCAGCATTTT.

This chain joins TRBV2 and TRBJ2-1; 9 positions agree with TRBD2. Germline loops: CDR1 SNHLY, CDR2 FYNNEI. This CDR3 comprises 17 residues. With V trimmed by 7 bases and J by 3 bases, 13 bases remained unmatched. The CDR3, as DNA: TGTGCCAGCACCGATAGGGCTAGCGGGAATCTCTACAATGAGCAGTTCTTC. Its protein product is CASTDRASGNLYNEQFF.

J is TRBJ2-3 and V is TRBV18; maybe TRBD2 (5 bases). Trimming stripped 3 bases from V and 0 bases from J, with 10 bases between. CDR1 KGHSH and CDR2 LQKENI come from the germline V gene. This CDR3 spans 15 amino acids. CDR3 bases: TGTGCCAGCTCACCCTTAGCGAGTAGCACAGATACGCAGTATTTT. Its protein is CASSPLASSTDTQYF.

This chain links TRBV9 with TRBJ2-3; 9 nucleotides agree with TRBD2. Trimming cost V 3 bases and J 5 bases; bases outside gene matches: 7. Germline CDR1 and CDR2: SGDLS and YYNGEE. This CDR3 has 15 amino acids. The DNA of the CDR3 is TGTGCCAGCAGCGGCCCTAGCGGGATCGGAGATACGCAGTATTTT. Its translation: CASSGPSGIGDTQYF.

This clone appeared once. This rearrangement joins TRBV4-1 to TRBJ2-7; D possibly corresponds to TRBD2 (6 bases). V lost 2 bases, J lost 4 bases, and 18 bases lay in between. Per the germline V gene, CDR1 is MGHRA and CDR2 is YSYEKL. There are 16 residues in the CDR3. The CDR3 region has the DNA TGCGCCAGCAGCCAACAGGAGGGTAGAAACGGGTACGAGCAGTACTTC. Translating it yields CASSQQEGRNGYEQYF.

This clone was seen a single time. The rearrangement joins TRBV10-3 to TRBJ2-2, with D possibly being TRBD2 (6 bases). CDR1 is ENHRY, CDR2 SYGVKD, per germline. CDR3 length: 15 residues. The V end lost 1 base, the J end lost 3 bases, and 9 bases lay between the germline ends. CDR3 region: CAISELGTHTGELFF. The CDR3 coding sequence is TGTGCCATCAGTGAGTTAGGGACTCACACCGGGGAGCTGTTTTTT.

This rearrangement joins TRBV7-2 to TRBJ2-5, with TRBD2 matching over 9 bases. V lost 0 bases and J lost 9; bases outside the gene matches: 14. Germline V gene sequence: CDR1 SGHTA, CDR2 FQGNSA. CDR3 size: 17 residues. The CDR3 here is CASSLAVQRGAQRSQYF. In nucleotides, the CDR3 is TGTGCCAGCAGCTTAGCGGTCCAGCGGGGGGCCCAACGGTCCCAGTACTTC.

V is TRBV25-1 and J is TRBJ1-5; D may be TRBD1 (5 bases). The ends were cut back, 0 bases at V and 2 bases at J, with 11 bases in the middle. The CDR3 length is 16 residues. The germline V gene encodes CDR1 MGHDK and CDR2 SYGVNS. This CDR3 is CASSEYLGAGNQPQHF. As DNA, the CDR3 is TGTGCCAGCAGTGAATACCTTGGGGCGGGCAATCAGCCCCAGCATTTT.

This chain joins TRBV11-2 and TRBJ1-4; D not certain. V lost 5 bases and J 4 bases, leaving 8 bases between the germline ends. CDR1 SGHAT and CDR2 FQNNGV come from the germline V gene. CDR3 length: 13 amino acids. CDR3 sequence: CASSLGLNEKLFF. The CDR3 nucleotides read TGTGCCAGCAGCCTAGGGCTTAATGAAAAACTGTTTTTT.

The V gene is TRBV5-1, the J gene TRBJ1-4, with 10 bases fitting TRBD1. CDR3 length: 14 residues. Trimming took 3 bases from V and 6 from J; bases not matched to a gene: 2. The V gene's germline CDR1 is SGHRS and CDR2 YFSETQ. Written as DNA, the CDR3 is TGCGCCAGCAGCTCCGGGACAGGGGATGAAAAACTGTTTTTT. Translation: CASSSGTGDEKLFF. The variable domain in full, with the rest retrieved from reference TRBV5-1 and TRBJ1-4, is KAGVTQTPRYLIKTRGQQVTLSCSPISGHRSVSWYQQTPGQGLQFLFEYFSETQRNKGNFPGRFSGRQFSNSRSEMNVSTLELGDSALYLCASSSGTGDEKLFFGSGTQLSVL.

The V and J genes are TRBV4-1 and TRBJ1-4; D is possibly TRBD1 (5 bases). Trimming left V 0 bases short and J 7 bases short, with 9 bases between. CDR3 length equals 14 residues. Germline V CDR1 and CDR2: MGHRA, YSYEKL. DNA for the CDR3: TGCGCCAGCAGCCAAGACAGGGCCGGTGAAAAACTGTTTTTT. Translating it yields CASSQDRAGEKLFF.

The V and J genes are TRBV19 and TRBJ2-1; 10 bases line up with TRBD2. The germline V gene encodes CDR1 LNHDA and CDR2 SQIVND (reference sequence). The junction had 6 bases not matched to a gene; V was cut back by 7 bases and J by 3 bases. CDR3 length: 15 residues. The CDR3 loop reads CASTRVAGGYNEQFF. The CDR3 DNA reads TGTGCCAGTACACGGGTAGCGGGGGGCTACAATGAGCAGTTCTTC.

The chain is built from TRBV6-5 and TRBJ1-6; a weak D match, TRBD1 (5 bases). CDR3 length: 14 amino acids. Germline V gene data show CDR1 as MNHEY and CDR2 as SVGAGI. The CDR3 protein is CALGGVSYNSPLHF. The CDR3 bases are TGTGCATTGGGGGGGGTCTCCTATAATTCACCCCTCCACTTT.

This chain connects TRBV9 to TRBJ2-6; weak D call: TRBD1 (6 bases). Per germline, CDR1 SGDLS and CDR2 YYNGEE. This CDR3 comprises 17 residues. The ends were cut back, 5 bases at V and 4 bases at J, with 19 bases in the middle. The CDR3 DNA follows: TGTGCCAGCAGGCGACAGGCGGGCGGTCAGGGGGCCAACGTCCTGACTTTC. As protein: CASRRQAGGQGANVLTF. Full variable domain (rest looked up from reference TRBV9 and TRBJ2-6): DSGVTQTPKHLITATGQRVTLRCSPRSGDLSVYWYQQSLDQGLQFLIQYYNGEERAKGNILERFSAQQFPDLHSELNLSSLELGDSALYFCASRRQAGGQGANVLTFGAGSRLTVL.

This clone was found once. V usage is TRBV5-1 and J usage is TRBJ1-2; 7 bases line up with TRBD1. The length of the CDR3 is 13 residues. Trimming removed 2 bases from V and 8 bases from J; junction bases left unmatched: 6. CDR1 and CDR2 (germline): SGHRS, YFSETQ. CDR3 protein: CASSLTGVNGYTF. The CDR3 region has the DNA TGCGCCAGCAGCTTAACAGGGGTGAACGGCTACACCTTC. The full variable domain, rest sourced from reference TRBV5-1 and TRBJ1-2, is KAGVTQTPRYLIKTRGQQVTLSCSPISGHRSVSWYQQTPGQGLQFLFEYFSETQRNKGNFPGRFSGRQFSNSRSEMNVSTLELGDSALYLCASSLTGVNGYTFGSGTRLTVV.

The rearrangement links TRBV7-8 to TRBJ1-1, with a tentative D call TRBD1 (5 bases). The germline V gene encodes CDR1 SGHVS and CDR2 FQNEAQ. V gave up 2 bases and J gave up 1 base, with 8 bases separating them. The CDR3 consists of 14 residues. Written as DNA, the CDR3 is TGTGCCAGCAGCTTACTAAGGGGGAACACTGAAGCTTTCTTT. This translates into CASSLLRGNTEAFF.

The CDR3 nucleotides are TGTGCCAGCAGTTTGGGGGCAAACTATGGCTACACCTTC. Translation gives CASSLGANYGYTF. The chain uses TRBV12-3 or TRBV12-4 and TRBJ1-2; tentatively, D is TRBD1 (6 bases). The CDR3 totals 13 residues. The ends were cut back, 3 bases at V and 2 bases at J, with 7 bases in the middle.

The chain is built from TRBV24-1 and TRBJ2-7; D is unresolved. The CDR3 totals 12 residues. Deletions cut 2 bases from V and 5 bases from J, with 6 bases between. Germline values: CDR1 KGHDR, CDR2 SFDVKD. The chain's CDR3 is CATSDYKNEQYF. The CDR3 region has the DNA TGTGCCACCAGTGATTACAAGAACGAGCAGTACTTC.

Only a few counts were recorded for this clone. This chain joins TRBV19 and TRBJ1-2, with D possibly TRBD1 on 6 matching bases. Trimming took 6 bases from V and 4 from J, leaving 21 bases between them. This CDR3 has 16 residues. The V gene's germline CDR1 is LNHDA and CDR2 SQIVND (reference sequence). This CDR3 reads CASSPSIAGQSYGYTF. DNA for the CDR3: TGTGCCAGTAGCCCCAGTATAGCCGGACAGTCCTATGGCTACACCTTC. Looking up the rest from reference TRBV19 and TRBJ1-2 gives the full variable domain: DGGITQSPKYLFRKEGQNVTLSCEQNLNHDAMYWYRQDPGQGLRLIYYSQIVNDFQKGDIAEGYSVSREKKESFPLTVTSAQKNPTAFYLCASSPSIAGQSYGYTFGSGTRLTVV.